The rows below give T cell receptor beta chains drawn from one sample of a study of response to subunit inactivated influenza vaccine. MiXCR was run by TCRdb on the RT-PCR reads, yielding one entry per CDR3 protein. Of some 520,000 distinct CDR3 sequences listed, more than 15% were seen once; the top ten hold roughly 3%. Sequencing used CD4+ T cells sorted from PBMCs, obtained about 23 months after vaccination. The receptors come from a man aged 45 to 75 who received an inactivated influenza vaccine. Each CDR3 is given with its conserved first and last residue. The order of the fields is CDR3 protein, CDR3 DNA, D gene, clone size, V gene, J gene. A D gene is named only where the DNA matches it firmly. Clone size appears in some rows only: once, few, many, or a class for an expanded clone.

cdr3_aa: CASRNGLDSNQPQHF
cdr3_nt: TGTGCCAGTAGGAACGGCTTGGATAGCAATCAGCCCCAGCATTTT
d_call: .
clone_size: .
v_call: TRBV3-1
j_call: TRBJ1-5

cdr3_aa: CASSRTTTSTDTQYF
cdr3_nt: TGCGCCAGCAGCCGGACTACTACTAGCACAGATACGCAGTATTTT
d_call: .
clone_size: .
v_call: TRBV5-1
j_call: TRBJ2-3

cdr3_aa: CASSLRSLAGATDTQYF
cdr3_nt: TGTGCCAGCAGCTTGAGGTCACTAGCGGGAGCCACAGATACGCAGTATTTT
d_call: TRBD2
clone_size: few
v_call: TRBV5-6
j_call: TRBJ2-3

cdr3_aa: CASSLMGVPPYEQYF
cdr3_nt: TGTGCCAGCAGTTTAATGGGGGTACCTCCCTACGAGCAGTACTTC
d_call: .
clone_size: many
v_call: TRBV27
j_call: TRBJ2-7

cdr3_aa: CSAIGRTSTDTQYF
cdr3_nt: TGCAGTGCCATCGGACGGACCAGCACAGATACGCAGTATTTT
d_call: .
clone_size: .
v_call: TRBV20-1
j_call: TRBJ2-3

cdr3_aa: CASSVGISGSRYEQYF
cdr3_nt: TGTGCCAGCAGCGTAGGAATTAGCGGGAGTCGCTACGAGCAGTACTTC
d_call: TRBD2
clone_size: many
v_call: TRBV9
j_call: TRBJ2-7

cdr3_aa: CASSPQHRSNEKLFF
cdr3_nt: TGTGCCAGCTCACCCCAACACAGGTCTAATGAAAAACTGTTTTTT
d_call: .
clone_size: few
v_call: TRBV18
j_call: TRBJ1-4

cdr3_aa: CASSQGISGESGTQYF
cdr3_nt: TGTGCCAGCAGCCAGGGGATTAGCGGGGAGTCTGGTACGCAGTATTTT
d_call: TRBD2
clone_size: .
v_call: TRBV4-2
j_call: TRBJ2-3

cdr3_aa: CASSPGTPREQYF
cdr3_nt: TGTGCCAGCAGCCCCGGGACTCCGCGGGAGCAGTACTTC
d_call: .
clone_size: .
v_call: TRBV28
j_call: TRBJ2-7

cdr3_aa: CASSYLRTGAYGYTF
cdr3_nt: TGTGCCAGCAGTTACTTAAGGACAGGGGCCTATGGCTACACCTTC
d_call: TRBD1
clone_size: .
v_call: TRBV6-5
j_call: TRBJ1-2

cdr3_aa: CASSLGVGGNTGELFF
cdr3_nt: TGTGCCAGCAGCCTCGGGGTAGGGGGTAACACCGGGGAGCTGTTTTTT
d_call: .
clone_size: once
v_call: TRBV12-3/TRBV12-4
j_call: TRBJ2-2

cdr3_aa: CASSLARAPYEQYF
cdr3_nt: TGTGCCAGCAGTTTAGCCAGGGCCCCCTACGAGCAGTACTTC
d_call: .
clone_size: many
v_call: TRBV12-3/TRBV12-4
j_call: TRBJ2-7

cdr3_aa: CSARQGASKNIQYF
cdr3_nt: TGCAGTGCCCGCCAGGGGGCGTCCAAAAACATTCAGTACTTC
d_call: TRBD1
clone_size: .
v_call: TRBV20-1
j_call: TRBJ2-4

cdr3_aa: CSASGRKLYNEQFF
cdr3_nt: TGCAGTGCCAGTGGGAGAAAGCTCTACAATGAGCAGTTCTTC
d_call: .
clone_size: .
v_call: TRBV20-1
j_call: TRBJ2-1

cdr3_aa: CASSQDLSFSYEQYF
cdr3_nt: TGCGCCAGCAGCCAAGATCTGAGTTTCTCCTACGAGCAGTACTTC
d_call: .
clone_size: few
v_call: TRBV4-3
j_call: TRBJ2-7

cdr3_aa: CASRRLSEDTQYF
cdr3_nt: TGTGCCAGCAGGCGTCTCTCGGAAGATACGCAGTATTTT
d_call: .
clone_size: .
v_call: TRBV28
j_call: TRBJ2-3

cdr3_aa: CASSYSMFGVTDTQYF
cdr3_nt: TGTGCCAGCAGTTACTCGATGTTCGGAGTCACAGATACGCAGTATTTT
d_call: .
clone_size: many
v_call: TRBV6-2/TRBV6-3
j_call: TRBJ2-3

cdr3_aa: CASRRTSVREQYF
cdr3_nt: TGTGCCAGCAGACGAACTAGCGTGAGAGAGCAGTACTTC
d_call: TRBD2
clone_size: many
v_call: TRBV28
j_call: TRBJ2-7

cdr3_aa: CASSLEFRPGASYGYTF
cdr3_nt: TGCGCCAGCAGCTTGGAGTTCCGGCCAGGGGCCTCTTATGGCTACACCTTC
d_call: .
clone_size: few
v_call: TRBV5-1
j_call: TRBJ1-2

cdr3_aa: CASSSNSEAFF
cdr3_nt: TGTGCCAGCAGTTCAAACTCCGAAGCTTTCTTT
d_call: .
clone_size: few
v_call: TRBV12-3/TRBV12-4
j_call: TRBJ1-1

cdr3_aa: CASSLRTGGIYEQYF
cdr3_nt: TGTGCCAGCAGTTTACGGACAGGGGGCATCTACGAGCAGTACTTC
d_call: TRBD1
clone_size: .
v_call: TRBV27
j_call: TRBJ2-7

cdr3_aa: CASSLGGAARQETQYF
cdr3_nt: TGCGCCAGCAGCTTGGGAGGGGCAGCGCGACAAGAGACCCAGTACTTC
d_call: .
clone_size: few
v_call: TRBV5-1
j_call: TRBJ2-5

cdr3_aa: CASHQREGIYEQYF
cdr3_nt: TGTGCCAGCCATCAGCGGGAGGGCATCTACGAGCAGTACTTC
d_call: TRBD2
clone_size: .
v_call: TRBV6-2/TRBV6-3
j_call: TRBJ2-7